This TCR beta chain was found in a study of blood T cells in healthy people across ages. Study at large: Per two T cells, template switching captured roughly one barcoded beta molecule.

Study findings and constraints: Any conclusive comparison of naive versus antigen-experienced cells was prevented by using unsorted PBMCs. Shifts in expanded clonotypes may have been confounded by donor CMV status, which was unknown. When set beside aged donors, long-lived donors presented more naive CD4+ cells and higher diversity.

On this clonotype: What it binds is unknown.

CDR1 and CDR2 (germline): SEHNR, FQNEAQ (reference sequence). The CDR3 loop spans 17 amino acids. Primed by a sample-barcoded 5' primer and a J-beta primer mix, a second PCR proceeded for about 6 to 11 cycles. TCRdb passed the 5' RACE reads through MiXCR, listing each CDR3 protein once. The sample lists fewer than 1,000,000 distinct CDR3 sequences, more than 40% seen once, with about 19% in the top ten. The chain links TRBV7-9 to TRBJ2-1, with TRBD1 matching over 7 bases. This receptor was identified in a man in his sixties in good health. Sequencing was carried out using blood. CDR3 DNA sequence: TGTGTCGGCAGCGCCCTCGGCCGAGGGGGCGCCGACAATGAGCAGTTCTTC. Translating gives CVGSALGRGGADNEQFF.